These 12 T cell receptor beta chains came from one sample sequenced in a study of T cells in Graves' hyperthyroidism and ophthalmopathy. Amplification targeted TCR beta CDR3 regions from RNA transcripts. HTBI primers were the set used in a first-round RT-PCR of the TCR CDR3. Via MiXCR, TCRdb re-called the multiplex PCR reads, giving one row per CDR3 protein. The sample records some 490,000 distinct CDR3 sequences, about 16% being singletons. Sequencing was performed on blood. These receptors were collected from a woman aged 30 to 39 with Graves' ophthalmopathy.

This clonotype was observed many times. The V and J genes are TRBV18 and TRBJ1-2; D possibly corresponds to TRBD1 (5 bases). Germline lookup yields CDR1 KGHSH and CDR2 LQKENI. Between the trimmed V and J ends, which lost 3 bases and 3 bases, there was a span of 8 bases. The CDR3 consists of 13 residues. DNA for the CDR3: TGTGCCAGCTCACCGGGGGAAGACTATGGCTACACCTTC. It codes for CASSPGEDYGYTF.

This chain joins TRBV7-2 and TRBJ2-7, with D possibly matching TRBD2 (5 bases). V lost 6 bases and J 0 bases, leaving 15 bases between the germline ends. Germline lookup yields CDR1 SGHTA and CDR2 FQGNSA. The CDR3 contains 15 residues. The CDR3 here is CASSWYSGSSYEQYF. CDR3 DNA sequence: TGTGCCAGCAGTTGGTACAGCGGAAGCTCCTACGAGCAGTACTTC.

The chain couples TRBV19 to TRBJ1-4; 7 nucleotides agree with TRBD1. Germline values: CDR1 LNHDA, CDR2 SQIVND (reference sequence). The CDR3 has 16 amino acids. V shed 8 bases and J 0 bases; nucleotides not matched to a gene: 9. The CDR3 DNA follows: TGTGCCAGTGGATACAGGGGCCCTGCAACTAATGAAAAACTGTTTTTT. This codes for CASGYRGPATNEKLFF.

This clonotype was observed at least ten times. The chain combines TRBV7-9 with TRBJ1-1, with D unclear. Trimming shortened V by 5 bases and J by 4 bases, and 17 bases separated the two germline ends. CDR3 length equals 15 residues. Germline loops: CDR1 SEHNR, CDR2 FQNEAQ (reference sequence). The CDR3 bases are TGTGCCAGCAGCCCAGCGAGGGAGGCGAGCACTGAAGCTTTCTTT. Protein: CASSPAREASTEAFF.

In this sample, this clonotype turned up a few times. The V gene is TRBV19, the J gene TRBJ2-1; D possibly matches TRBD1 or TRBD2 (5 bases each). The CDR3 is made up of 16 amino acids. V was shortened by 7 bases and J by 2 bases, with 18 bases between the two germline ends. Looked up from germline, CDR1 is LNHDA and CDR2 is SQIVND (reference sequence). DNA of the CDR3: TGTGCCAGTACCGATCACTCGGGGCAGGCCTACAATGAGCAGTTCTTC. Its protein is CASTDHSGQAYNEQFF.

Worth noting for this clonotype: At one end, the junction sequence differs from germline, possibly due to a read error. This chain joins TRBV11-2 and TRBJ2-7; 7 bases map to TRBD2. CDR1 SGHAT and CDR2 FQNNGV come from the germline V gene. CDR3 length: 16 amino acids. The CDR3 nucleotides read TGTACCAGCAGCTTAAGAGGGCGGGAGAATTTATACGAGCAGTACTTC. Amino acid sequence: CTSSLRGRENLYEQYF.

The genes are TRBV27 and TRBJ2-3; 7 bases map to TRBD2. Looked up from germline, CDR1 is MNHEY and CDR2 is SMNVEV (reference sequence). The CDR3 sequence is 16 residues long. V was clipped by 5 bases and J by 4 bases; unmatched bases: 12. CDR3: CASSHPGPSGADTQYF. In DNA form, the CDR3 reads TGTGCCAGCAGTCACCCGGGTCCAAGCGGGGCAGATACGCAGTATTTT.

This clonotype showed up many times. The CDR3 loop is CASSLAGGSADTQYF. In DNA, the CDR3 is TGTGCCAGCAGCCTAGCGGGAGGGAGTGCAGATACGCAGTATTTT. The rearrangement uses TRBV12-3 or TRBV12-4 and TRBJ2-3, with 12 bases lining up with TRBD2. The CDR3 loop spans 15 amino acids. The trim removed 6 bases at V and 4 bases at J, leaving 5 bases unmatched.

The CDR3 loop reads CASAAGDNEQFF. CDR3 bases: TGTGCCAGCGCCGCCGGGGACAATGAGCAGTTCTTC. The gene calls are TRBV18 and TRBJ2-1, with D maybe TRBD2 (5 bases). Germline-derived CDR1 and CDR2 are KGHSH and LQKENI. V dropped 8 bases and J dropped 5 bases, with 10 bases sitting between them. There are 12 residues in the CDR3.

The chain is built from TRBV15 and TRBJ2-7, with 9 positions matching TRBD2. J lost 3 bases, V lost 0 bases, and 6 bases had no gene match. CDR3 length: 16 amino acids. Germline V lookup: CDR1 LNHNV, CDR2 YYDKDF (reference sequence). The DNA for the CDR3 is TGTGCCACCAGCAGAGATCCGCGGGAGGGTTACTACGAGCAGTACTTC. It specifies CATSRDPREGYYEQYF.

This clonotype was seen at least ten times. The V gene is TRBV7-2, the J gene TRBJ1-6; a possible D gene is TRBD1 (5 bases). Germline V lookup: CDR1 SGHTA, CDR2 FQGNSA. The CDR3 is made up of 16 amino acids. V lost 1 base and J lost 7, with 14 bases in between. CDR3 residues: CASSLVGSAGNSPLHF. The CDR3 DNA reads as TGTGCCAGCAGCTTAGTAGGGTCCGCAGGGAATTCACCCCTCCACTTT.

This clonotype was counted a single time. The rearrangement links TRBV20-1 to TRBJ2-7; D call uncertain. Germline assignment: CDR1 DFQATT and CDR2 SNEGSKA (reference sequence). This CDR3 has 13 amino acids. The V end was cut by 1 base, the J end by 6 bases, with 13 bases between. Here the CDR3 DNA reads TGCAGTGCTAGAGTTCCAGTCTGGCGCGAGCAGTACTTC. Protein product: CSARVPVWREQYF.